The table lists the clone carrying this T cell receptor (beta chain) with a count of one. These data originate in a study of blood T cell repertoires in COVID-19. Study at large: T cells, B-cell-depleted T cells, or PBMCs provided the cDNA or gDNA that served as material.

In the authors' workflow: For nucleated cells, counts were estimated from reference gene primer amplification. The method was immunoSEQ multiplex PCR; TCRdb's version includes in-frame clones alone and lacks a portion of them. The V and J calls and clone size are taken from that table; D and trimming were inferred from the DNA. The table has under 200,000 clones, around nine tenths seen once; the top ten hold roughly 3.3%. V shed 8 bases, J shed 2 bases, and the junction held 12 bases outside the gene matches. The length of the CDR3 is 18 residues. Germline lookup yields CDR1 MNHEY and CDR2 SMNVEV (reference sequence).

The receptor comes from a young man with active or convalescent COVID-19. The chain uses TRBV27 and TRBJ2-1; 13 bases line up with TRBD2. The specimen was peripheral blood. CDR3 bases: TGTGCCAGCCGTTACGGGGGACTAGCGGGACTTACCTACAATGAGCAGTTCTTC. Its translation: CASRYGGLAGLTYNEQFF.